The entry below describes one T cell receptor beta chain. A junction boundary mismatches the germline segment, possibly from a read error. CDR1 and CDR2 from the germline V gene are SSHAT and FNYEAQ (reference sequence). The CDR3 has 15 residues. This entry is derived from a study of blood T cell repertoires in COVID-19. About the study: PBMCs, B-cell-depleted T cells, or T cells provided the cDNA or gDNA that made up the material.

Generated by immunoSEQ multiplex PCR, the TCRdb table keeps only in-frame clones and is missing some. The data hold some 150,000 clones, with around 85% observed a single time. Sequenced input: peripheral blood. The gene calls are TRBV7-7 and TRBJ1-4, with D perhaps TRBD1 (5 bases). The origin of this receptor is a woman aged 70 to 79 with acute or convalescent COVID-19. This chain's CDR3 is CASIHSRGENEKLFF. DNA of the CDR3: TGTGCTAGCATTCACTCACGGGGGGAGAATGAAAAACTGTTTTTT.